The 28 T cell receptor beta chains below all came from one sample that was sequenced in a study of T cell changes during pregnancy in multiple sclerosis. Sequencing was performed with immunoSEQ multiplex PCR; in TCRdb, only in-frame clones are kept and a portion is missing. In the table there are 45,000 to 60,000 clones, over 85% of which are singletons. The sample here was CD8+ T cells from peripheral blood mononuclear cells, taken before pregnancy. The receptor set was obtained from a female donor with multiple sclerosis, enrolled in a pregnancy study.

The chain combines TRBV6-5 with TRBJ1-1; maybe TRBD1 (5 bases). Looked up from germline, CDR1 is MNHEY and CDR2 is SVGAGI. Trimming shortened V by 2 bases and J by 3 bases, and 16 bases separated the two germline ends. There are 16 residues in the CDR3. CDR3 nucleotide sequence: TGTGCCAGCAGTTACCGGGCAGGGTCTTTGGACACTGAAGCTTTCTTT. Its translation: CASSYRAGSLDTEAFF.

CDR3 sequence reads: CASSISSNTEAFF. CDR3 nucleotide sequence: TGTGCCAGTAGTATCTCTTCGAACACTGAAGCTTTCTTT. The chain carries TRBV19 and TRBJ1-1; no reliable D call. V was clipped by 3 bases and J by 1 base, with 6 bases between them. Germline values: CDR1 LNHDA, CDR2 SQIVND (reference sequence). CDR3 length equals 13 residues. Combining the CDR3 with reference TRBV19 and TRBJ1-1 gives the whole variable domain DGGITQSPKYLFRKEGQNVTLSCEQNLNHDAMYWYRQDPGQGLRLIYYSQIVNDFQKGDIAEGYSVSREKKESFPLTVTSAQKNPTAFYLCASSISSNTEAFFGQGTRLTVV.

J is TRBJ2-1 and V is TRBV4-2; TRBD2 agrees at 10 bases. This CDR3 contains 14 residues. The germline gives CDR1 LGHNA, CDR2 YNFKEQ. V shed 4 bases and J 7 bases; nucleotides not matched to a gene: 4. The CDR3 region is CASSPSGGGNEQFF. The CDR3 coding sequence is TGTGCCAGCAGCCCAAGCGGGGGGGGGAATGAGCAGTTCTTC.

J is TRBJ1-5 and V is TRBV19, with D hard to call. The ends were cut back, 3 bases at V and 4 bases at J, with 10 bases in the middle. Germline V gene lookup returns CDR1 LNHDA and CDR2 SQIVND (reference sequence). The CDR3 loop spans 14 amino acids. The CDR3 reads CASSIQIYNQPQHF. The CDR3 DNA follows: TGTGCCAGTAGTATTCAGATTTATAATCAGCCCCAGCATTTT. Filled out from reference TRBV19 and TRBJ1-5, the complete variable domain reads DGGITQSPKYLFRKEGQNVTLSCEQNLNHDAMYWYRQDPGQGLRLIYYSQIVNDFQKGDIAEGYSVSREKKESFPLTVTSAQKNPTAFYLCASSIQIYNQPQHFGDGTRLSIL.

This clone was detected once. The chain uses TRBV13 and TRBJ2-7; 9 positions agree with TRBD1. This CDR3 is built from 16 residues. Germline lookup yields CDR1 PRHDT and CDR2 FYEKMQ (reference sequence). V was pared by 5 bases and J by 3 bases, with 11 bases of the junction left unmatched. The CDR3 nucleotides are TGTGCCAGCAGCCCCCAAAGAGGGGACAGGGACTACGAGCAGTACTTC. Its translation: CASSPQRGDRDYEQYF.

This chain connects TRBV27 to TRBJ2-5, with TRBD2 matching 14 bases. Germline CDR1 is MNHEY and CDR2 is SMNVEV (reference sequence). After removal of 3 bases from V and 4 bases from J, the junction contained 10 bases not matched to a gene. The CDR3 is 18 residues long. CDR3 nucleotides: TGTGCCAGCAGTTTGGTGACTAGCGGGGGGGCCAAGGTAGAGACCCAGTACTTC. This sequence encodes CASSLVTSGGAKVETQYF.

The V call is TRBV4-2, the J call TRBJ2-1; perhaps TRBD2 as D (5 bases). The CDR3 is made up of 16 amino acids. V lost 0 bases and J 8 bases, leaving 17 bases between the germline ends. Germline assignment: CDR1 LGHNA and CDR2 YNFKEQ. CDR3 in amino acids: CASSQEPASLGDEQFF. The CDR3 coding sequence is TGTGCCAGCAGCCAAGAACCGGCTAGCCTGGGTGATGAGCAGTTCTTC.

The CDR3 region has the DNA TGTGCCAGCAGTTCAAGCGGCTACGCGAACACCGGGGAGCTGTTTTTT. This encodes CASSSSGYANTGELFF. The chain has TRBV27 and TRBJ2-2; D is perhaps TRBD2 (5 bases). The V gene lost 4 bases and the J gene lost 0 bases, with 12 bases spanning the gap. Germline assignment: CDR1 MNHEY and CDR2 SMNVEV (reference sequence). The CDR3 is made up of 16 amino acids.

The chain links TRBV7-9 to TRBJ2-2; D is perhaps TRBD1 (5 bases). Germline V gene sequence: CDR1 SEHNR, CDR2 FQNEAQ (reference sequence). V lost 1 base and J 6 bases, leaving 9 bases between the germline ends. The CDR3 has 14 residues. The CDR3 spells CASSLGGAAGELFF. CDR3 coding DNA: TGTGCCAGCAGCTTAGGGGGCGCGGCCGGGGAGCTGTTTTTT.

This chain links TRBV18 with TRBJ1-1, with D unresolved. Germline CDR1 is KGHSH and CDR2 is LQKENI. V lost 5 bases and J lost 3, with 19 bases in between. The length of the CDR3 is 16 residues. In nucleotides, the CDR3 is TGTGCCAGCTCAGCAGACTACGTCGGGGTCGACACTGAAGCTTTCTTT. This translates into CASSADYVGVDTEAFF.

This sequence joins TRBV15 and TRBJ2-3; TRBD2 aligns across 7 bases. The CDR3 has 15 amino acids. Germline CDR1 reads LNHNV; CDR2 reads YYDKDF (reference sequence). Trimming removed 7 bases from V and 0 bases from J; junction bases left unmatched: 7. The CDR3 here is CATNRLAESTDTQYF. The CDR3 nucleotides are TGTGCCACCAATAGGCTAGCGGAAAGCACAGATACGCAGTATTTT. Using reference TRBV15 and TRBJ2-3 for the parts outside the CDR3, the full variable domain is DAMVIQNPRYQVTQFGKPVTLSCSQTLNHNVMYWYQQKSSQAPKLLFHYYDKDFNNEADTPDNFQSRRPNTSFCFLDIRSPGLGDTAMYLCATNRLAESTDTQYFGPGTRLTVL.

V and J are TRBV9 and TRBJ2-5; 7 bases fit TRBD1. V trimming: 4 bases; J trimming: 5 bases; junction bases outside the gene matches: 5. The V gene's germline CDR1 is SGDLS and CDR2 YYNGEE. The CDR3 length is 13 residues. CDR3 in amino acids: CASSKGAKETQYF. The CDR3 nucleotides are TGTGCCAGCAGCAAGGGGGCCAAGGAGACCCAGTACTTC. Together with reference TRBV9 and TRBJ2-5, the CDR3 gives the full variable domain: DSGVTQTPKHLITATGQRVTLRCSPRSGDLSVYWYQQSLDQGLQFLIQYYNGEERAKGNILERFSAQQFPDLHSELNLSSLELGDSALYFCASSKGAKETQYFGPGTRLLVL.

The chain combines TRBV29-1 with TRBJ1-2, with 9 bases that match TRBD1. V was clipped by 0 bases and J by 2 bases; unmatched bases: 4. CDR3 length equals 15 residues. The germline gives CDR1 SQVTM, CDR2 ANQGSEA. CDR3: CSVEDRGTGNYGYTF. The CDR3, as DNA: TGCAGCGTTGAAGATAGGGGGACAGGGAACTATGGCTACACCTTC. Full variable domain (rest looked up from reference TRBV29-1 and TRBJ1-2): SAVISQKPSRDICQRGTSLTIQCQVDSQVTMMFWYRQQPGQSLTLIATANQGSEATYESGFVIDKFPISRPNLTFSTLTVSNMSPEDSSIYLCSVEDRGTGNYGYTFGSGTRLTVV.

CDR3 DNA sequence: TGTGCCAGCAGTTACGTTGGACAGGGGATCAATGAGCAGTTCTTC. Protein product: CASSYVGQGINEQFF. The V and J genes are TRBV6-5 and TRBJ2-1; the match to TRBD1 covers 9 bases. The germline gives CDR1 MNHEY, CDR2 SVGAGI. The CDR3 loop spans 15 amino acids. The V segment lost 2 bases and the J segment 6 bases; nucleotides outside the gene matches: 5.

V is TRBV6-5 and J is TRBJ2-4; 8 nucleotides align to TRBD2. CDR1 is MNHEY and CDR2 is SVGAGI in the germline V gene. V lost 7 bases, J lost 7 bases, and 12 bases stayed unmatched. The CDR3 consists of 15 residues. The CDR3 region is CASTGGHPGVNIQYF. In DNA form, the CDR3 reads TGTGCCAGCACGGGGGGGCATCCCGGTGTGAACATTCAGTACTTC.

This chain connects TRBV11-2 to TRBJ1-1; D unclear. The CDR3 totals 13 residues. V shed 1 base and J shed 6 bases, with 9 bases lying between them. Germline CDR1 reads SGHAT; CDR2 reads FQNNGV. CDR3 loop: CASSLGGGAEAFF. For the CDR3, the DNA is TGTGCCAGCAGCTTAGGGGGAGGCGCTGAAGCTTTCTTT.

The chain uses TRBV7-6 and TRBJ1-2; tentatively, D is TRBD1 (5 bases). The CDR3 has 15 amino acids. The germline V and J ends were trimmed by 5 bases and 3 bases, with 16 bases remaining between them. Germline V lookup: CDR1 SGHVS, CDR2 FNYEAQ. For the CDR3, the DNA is TGTGCCAGCAGCAACGTTACGGACACTTACTATGGCTACACCTTC. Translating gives CASSNVTDTYYGYTF.

CDR3 coding DNA: TGTGCCAGCAGCTTTGGAGGGAGCTCCTACGAGCAGTACTTC. This codes for CASSFGGSSYEQYF. J is TRBJ2-7 and V is TRBV7-6, with a tentative D call TRBD2 (6 bases). This CDR3 is built from 14 residues. Germline CDR1 reads SGHVS; CDR2 reads FNYEAQ. The germline V and J ends were trimmed by 3 bases and 0 bases, with 9 bases remaining between them.

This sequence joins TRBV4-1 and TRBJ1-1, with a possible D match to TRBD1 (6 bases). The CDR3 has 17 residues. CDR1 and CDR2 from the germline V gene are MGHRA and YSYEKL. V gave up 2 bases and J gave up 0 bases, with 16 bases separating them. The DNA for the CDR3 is TGCGCCAGCAGCCAAACGCAGGGCCAGGGGTTGAACACTGAAGCTTTCTTT. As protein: CASSQTQGQGLNTEAFF.

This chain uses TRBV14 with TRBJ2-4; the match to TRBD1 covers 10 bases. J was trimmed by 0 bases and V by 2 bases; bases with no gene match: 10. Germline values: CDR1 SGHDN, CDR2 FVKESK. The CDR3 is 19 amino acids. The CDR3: CASSQPLWDRGIAKNIQYF. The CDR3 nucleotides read TGTGCCAGCAGCCAACCCCTGTGGGACAGGGGCATAGCCAAAAACATTCAGTACTTC.

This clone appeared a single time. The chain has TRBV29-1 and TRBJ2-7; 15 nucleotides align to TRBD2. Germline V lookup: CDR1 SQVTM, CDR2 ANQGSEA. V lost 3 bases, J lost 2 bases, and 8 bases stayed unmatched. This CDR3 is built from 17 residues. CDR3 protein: CSVEPGTSGGPAYEQYF. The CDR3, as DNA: TGCAGCGTTGAGCCCGGGACTAGCGGGGGGCCGGCCTACGAGCAGTACTTC.

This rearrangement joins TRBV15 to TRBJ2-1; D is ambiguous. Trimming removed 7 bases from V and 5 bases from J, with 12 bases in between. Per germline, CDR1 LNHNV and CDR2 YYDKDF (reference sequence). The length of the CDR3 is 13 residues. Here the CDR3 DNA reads TGTGCCACCAACGAAGGCGGAAACAATGAGCAGTTCTTC. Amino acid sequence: CATNEGGNNEQFF.

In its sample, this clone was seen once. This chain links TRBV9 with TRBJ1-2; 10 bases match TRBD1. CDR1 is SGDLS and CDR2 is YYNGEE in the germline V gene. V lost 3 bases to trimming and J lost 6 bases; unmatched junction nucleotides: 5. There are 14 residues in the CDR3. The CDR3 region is CASSGPGQGHGYTF. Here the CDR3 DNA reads TGTGCCAGCAGCGGACCGGGACAGGGGCATGGCTACACCTTC.

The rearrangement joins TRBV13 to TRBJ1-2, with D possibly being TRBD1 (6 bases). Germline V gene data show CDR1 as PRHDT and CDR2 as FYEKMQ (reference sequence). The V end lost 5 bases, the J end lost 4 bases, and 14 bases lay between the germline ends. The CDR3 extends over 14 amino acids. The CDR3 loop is CASSPLQGVYGYTF. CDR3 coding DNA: TGTGCCAGCAGCCCTCTACAGGGTGTCTATGGCTACACCTTC.

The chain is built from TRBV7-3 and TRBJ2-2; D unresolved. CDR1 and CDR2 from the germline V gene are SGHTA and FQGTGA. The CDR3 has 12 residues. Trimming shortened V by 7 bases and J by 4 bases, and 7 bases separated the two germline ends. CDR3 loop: CASTTPTGELFF. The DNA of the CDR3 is TGTGCCAGCACTACCCCCACCGGGGAGCTGTTTTTT.

The CDR3 DNA reads TGTGCCAGCAGCTCGGACAGGGTTTTAGAGACCCAGTACTTC. It codes for CASSSDRVLETQYF. The chain combines TRBV7-9 with TRBJ2-5, with TRBD1 matching over 8 bases. Germline values: CDR1 SEHNR, CDR2 FQNEAQ (reference sequence). Unmatched junction bases numbered 5, after V lost 4 bases and J lost 4 bases. This CDR3 is built from 14 residues.

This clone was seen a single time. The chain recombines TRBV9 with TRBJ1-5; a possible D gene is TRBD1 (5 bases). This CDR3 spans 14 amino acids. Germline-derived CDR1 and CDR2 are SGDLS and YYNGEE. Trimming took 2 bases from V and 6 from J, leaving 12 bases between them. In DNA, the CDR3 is TGTGCCAGCAGCGTGGGGGGTGATAGTCAGCCCCAGCATTTT. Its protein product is CASSVGGDSQPQHF.

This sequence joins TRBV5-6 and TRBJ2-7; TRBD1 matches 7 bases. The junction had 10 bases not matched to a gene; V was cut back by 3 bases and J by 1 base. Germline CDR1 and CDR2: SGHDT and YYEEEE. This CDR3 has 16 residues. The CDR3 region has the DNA TGTGCCAGCAGCTGGGGAACCGGGACAGATTCCTACGAGCAGTACTTC. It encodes CASSWGTGTDSYEQYF.